Presented here are 14 T cell receptor beta chains from one specimen sequenced in a study of CD8 T cells in Susac syndrome (dated by TCRdb to the late 2010s). Library preparation was by the immunoSEQ multiplex PCR assay. RNA was extracted using the RNeasy kit, and roughly 0.5 to 1 ug of the RNA was reverse transcribed with random hexamers. In TCRdb, the public reads were trimmed at Q25 with fastp and aligned with MiXCR, with productive beta chains retained. Rows merge per CDR3 protein into single entries with the most common DNA and genes. In all, the sample holds over 150,000 distinct CDR3 sequences, and about 94% of those were seen once. 0.09% to 0.1% of the sample comes from the top ten. Sequencing was carried out using CD4+ T cells from PBMCs. The receptor source for this set is a human donor with multiple sclerosis.

The genes are TRBV28 and TRBJ1-2, with 10 bases that match TRBD1. V trimming: 2 bases; J trimming: 4 bases; junction bases outside the gene matches: 10. Germline CDR1 reads MDHEN; CDR2 reads SYDVKM. The CDR3 runs 17 residues. CDR3 nucleotide sequence: TGTGCCAGCAGTTTACCGCTCAGACAGGGGGCCTTCTATGGCTACACCTTC. Protein sequence: CASSLPLRQGAFYGYTF.

The V gene is TRBV3-1, the J gene TRBJ1-1, with D unclear. Trimming took off 0 bases at V and 4 bases at J, with 6 bases between the two ends. This CDR3 has 13 amino acids. CDR1 is LGHDT and CDR2 is YNNKEL in the germline V gene (reference sequence). The CDR3 protein is CASSQDWATEAFF. For the CDR3, the DNA is TGTGCCAGCAGCCAAGATTGGGCCACTGAAGCTTTCTTT.

V is TRBV6-6 and J is TRBJ2-1, with D uncertain. Germline V gives CDR1 MNHNY, CDR2 SVGAGI (reference sequence). The CDR3 has 13 residues. V gave up 2 bases and J gave up 7 bases, with 9 bases separating them. DNA of the CDR3: TGTGCCAGCAGTTACACCGGAGAGAATGAGCAGTTCTTC. Translating it yields CASSYTGENEQFF.

This sequence joins TRBV28 and TRBJ1-2, with D maybe TRBD1 (6 bases). CDR3 length: 12 amino acids. CDR1 is MDHEN, CDR2 SYDVKM, per germline. Trimming removed 6 bases at V and 7 bases at J, with 12 bases between. CDR3 nucleotide sequence: TGTGCCAGCAGAGGAAGGGGGTCTGGCTACACCTTC. Protein sequence: CASRGRGSGYTF.

This chain connects TRBV7-2 to TRBJ2-7; TRBD1 is a possible D gene (6 bases). In germline, CDR1 is SGHTA, CDR2 FQGNSA. The CDR3 spans 13 residues. Trimming cost V 6 bases and J 6 bases, with 15 bases left between them. This CDR3 is CASSMAGAGEQYF. The CDR3 region has the DNA TGTGCCAGCAGTATGGCAGGGGCGGGCGAGCAGTACTTC.

The chain employs TRBV24-1 and TRBJ2-3; D remains ambiguous. The CDR3 loop spans 17 amino acids. The germline gives CDR1 KGHDR, CDR2 SFDVKD. Trimming cost V 1 base and J 1 base, with 14 bases left between them. CDR3 coding DNA: TGTGCCACCAGTGATTTCGGTATCCGAAGCCGCACAGATACGCAGTATTTT. It encodes CATSDFGIRSRTDTQYF.

This chain joins TRBV30 and TRBJ2-7; D possibly corresponds to TRBD1 (6 bases). The CDR3 has 13 amino acids. Trimming shortened V by 4 bases and J by 2 bases, and 12 bases separated the two germline ends. Germline assignment: CDR1 GTSNPN and CDR2 SVGIG (reference sequence). In DNA form, the CDR3 reads TGTGCCTGGAACCGGGACACACCCTACGAGCAGTACTTC. Translating gives CAWNRDTPYEQYF.

The genes are TRBV28 and TRBJ1-2; D remains unclear. The CDR3 runs 13 residues. Germline V gene lookup returns CDR1 MDHEN and CDR2 SYDVKM. Deletions cut 9 bases from V and 7 bases from J, with 18 bases between. This CDR3 is CASSQQPAGGYTF. The CDR3 region has the DNA TGTGCCAGTAGTCAGCAGCCGGCCGGTGGCTACACCTTC.

The chain employs TRBV20-1 and TRBJ1-5, with D unclear. Germline loops: CDR1 DFQATT, CDR2 SNEGSKA (reference sequence). This CDR3 comprises 15 residues. V lost 1 base and J lost 3, with 13 bases in between. This CDR3 is CSARGAGGNNQPQHF. The CDR3 DNA sequence: TGCAGTGCTAGAGGTGCAGGTGGAAACAATCAGCCCCAGCATTTT.

The chain couples TRBV20-1 to TRBJ2-5, with 8 bases matching TRBD2. CDR3 length: 15 amino acids. J was trimmed by 5 bases and V by 6 bases; bases with no gene match: 14. Germline CDR1 is DFQATT and CDR2 is SNEGSKA (reference sequence). The CDR3 protein is CSARGLGGRMETQYF. CDR3 DNA: TGCAGTGCCCGTGGATTGGGCGGGAGGATGGAGACCCAGTACTTC.

This clonotype was seen a handful of times. The chain couples TRBV9 to TRBJ2-5; no firm D call. The length of the CDR3 is 12 residues. V dropped 0 bases and J dropped 5 bases, with 5 bases sitting between them. Per germline, CDR1 SGDLS and CDR2 YYNGEE. CDR3 amino acids: CASSVGGETQYF. CDR3 DNA: TGTGCCAGCAGCGTAGGTGGCGAGACCCAGTACTTC.

This clonotype was recorded once. The J gene is TRBJ2-3, the V gene TRBV4-3, with D maybe TRBD2 (5 bases). The V gene lost 2 bases and the J gene lost 0 bases, with 12 bases spanning the gap. Germline CDR1 is LGHNA and CDR2 is YSLEER. CDR3 length: 16 amino acids. The CDR3 region has the DNA TGCGCCAGCAGCCAAAACAGCGGCCCCAGCACAGATACGCAGTATTTT. Translation: CASSQNSGPSTDTQYF.

This rearrangement joins TRBV18 to TRBJ1-5; D gene unclear. The CDR3 spans 15 residues. Germline V lookup: CDR1 KGHSH, CDR2 LQKENI. Trimming pared 0 bases from V and 2 bases from J, leaving 8 bases between. CDR3 DNA: TGTGCCAGCTCACCACCGGGTGGGGGCAATCAGCCCCAGCATTTT. This codes for CASSPPGGGNQPQHF.

The V and J genes are TRBV2 and TRBJ2-2; D ambiguous. The CDR3 runs 15 residues. V was pared by 2 bases and J by 6 bases, with 13 bases between. CDR1 and CDR2 from the germline V gene are SNHLY and FYNNEI. The CDR3 protein is CASSELGVGSGELFF. The CDR3 DNA reads TGTGCCAGCAGTGAACTGGGTGTAGGGTCCGGGGAGCTGTTTTTT. Variable domain in full (rest from reference TRBV2 and TRBJ2-2): EPEVTQTPSHQVTQMGQEVILRCVPISNHLYFYWYRQILGQKVEFLVSFYNNEISEKSEIFDDQFSVERPDGSNFTLKIRSTKLEDSAMYFCASSELGVGSGELFFGEGSRLTVL.